The T cell receptor (beta chain) under discussion was sequenced for a study of blood T cell repertoires in COVID-19. Background on the study: Acute and convalescent COVID-19 samples came from the United States, Italy and Spain. PBMCs, B-cell-depleted T cells, or T cells provided the cDNA or gDNA that made up the material.

This clone was found a few times. Authors' methods: Amplification from reference gene primers served as the basis for estimated nucleated cell counts. Data came from immunoSEQ multiplex PCR; TCRdb stores just in-frame clones and leaves some out. V and J calls and clone size are copied from that table; D and trimming were computed from the DNA. Of about 190,000 clones listed, over 75% are singletons. Germline CDR1 LGHNT, CDR2 FRNRAP. The CDR3 covers 14 residues. V dropped 6 bases and J dropped 6; count of bases not matched to a gene: 7. The sequence derives from a woman aged 45-65 years with acute or convalescent COVID-19. The V gene is TRBV12-5, the J gene TRBJ1-5, with TRBD1 matching over 8 bases. Sequenced input: peripheral blood. The CDR3 DNA sequence: TGTGCTAGTGGCCAGACAGGGGACCGTCAGCCCCAGCATTTT. This translates into CASGQTGDRQPQHF.